The 7 T cell receptor beta chains in this list originate from one sample, sequenced in a study of blood T cell repertoires in COVID-19. Sequenced by immunoSEQ multiplex PCR; TCRdb stores in-frame clones only, minus some. The sample lists under 95,000 clones, around 90% occurring once. Sequencing was done on a sample of peripheral blood. All receptors derive from a man aged 55 to 70 with acute or convalescent COVID-19.

The V gene is TRBV18, the J gene TRBJ1-1; D unclear. The V end lost 6 bases, the J end lost 1 base, and 9 bases lay between the germline ends. In germline, CDR1 is KGHSH, CDR2 LQKENI. The CDR3 runs 13 residues. CDR3 nucleotides: TGTGCCAGCTCGACACCGTCGAACACTGAAGCTTTCTTT. Translated: CASSTPSNTEAFF.

This chain's CDR3 is CASSHTGYGGYTF. CDR3 bases: TGTGCCAGCAGCCATACGGGTTATGGGGGCTACACCTTC. The rearrangement uses TRBV7-8 and TRBJ1-2; D unclear. Trimming pared 5 bases from V and 8 bases from J, leaving 15 bases between. This CDR3 has 13 residues. Germline V CDR1 and CDR2: SGHVS, FQNEAQ.

V is TRBV15 and J is TRBJ1-5; D is undetermined. The CDR3 totals 12 residues. From germline, CDR1 is LNHNV and CDR2 YYDKDF (reference sequence). Trimming took off 4 bases at V and 3 bases at J, with 4 bases between the two ends. The CDR3 is CATSIHNQPQHF. The CDR3 nucleotides are TGTGCCACCAGCATCCACAATCAGCCCCAGCATTTT. The full variable domain, in which reference TRBV15 and TRBJ1-5 provide the parts outside the CDR3, is DAMVIQNPRYQVTQFGKPVTLSCSQTLNHNVMYWYQQKSSQAPKLLFHYYDKDFNNEADTPDNFQSRRPNTSFCFLDIRSPGLGDTAMYLCATSIHNQPQHFGDGTRLSIL.

This chain connects TRBV7-6 to TRBJ2-1, with no clear D. The CDR3 spans 17 residues. Germline assignment: CDR1 SGHVS and CDR2 FNYEAQ. V was trimmed by 1 base and J by 5 bases, leaving 18 bases between them. As DNA, the CDR3 is TGTGCCAGCAGCTTAGACCGTAGCCCGAACTGGGACAATGAGCAGTTCTTC. Residues: CASSLDRSPNWDNEQFF.

Here the CDR3 DNA reads TGTGCCAGCAGCTTTCGCGACACCCTTTACGAGCAGTACTTC. Protein product: CASSFRDTLYEQYF. The V and J genes are TRBV5-4 and TRBJ2-7; no reliable D call. The CDR3 is 14 residues long. The V gene lost 2 bases and the J gene lost 4 bases, with 13 bases spanning the gap. The germline gives CDR1 SGHNT, CDR2 YYREEE (reference sequence).

The CDR3 spells CAWSNLGTSLIYEQYF. DNA of the CDR3: TGTGCCTGGAGCAATCTTGGGACTAGTCTAATCTACGAGCAGTACTTC. The chain links TRBV30 to TRBJ2-7; TRBD2 aligns across 8 bases. With 3 bases clipped from V and 3 bases from J, the junction kept 13 bases outside the gene matches. CDR3 length: 16 residues. The germline V gene has CDR1 GTSNPN and CDR2 SVGIG (reference sequence).

CDR3 bases: TGTGCCAGTAGATGGGCCGGGACTCACTGGGATACCGGGGAGCTGTTTTTT. It is translated as CASRWAGTHWDTGELFF. V and J are TRBV19 and TRBJ2-2, with D perhaps TRBD2 (6 bases). Germline CDR1 and CDR2: LNHDA and SQIVND (reference sequence). Trimming took 6 bases from V and 5 from J, leaving 22 bases between them. The CDR3 extends over 17 amino acids.